The clone carrying this T cell receptor beta chain was detected many times. Its antigen is unknown. The data stem from a study of CD8 T cells in ankylosing spondylitis. Whole-study results and caveats: The clones that were linked to disease were reported to be significantly enriched in matched synovial fluid samples from ankylosing spondylitis patients.

The ends were cut back, 0 bases at V and 9 bases at J, with 13 bases in the middle. This CDR3 spans 13 amino acids. Germline V gene lookup returns CDR1 DFQATT and CDR2 SNEGSKA (reference sequence). 5'-RACE, quantitative and with molecular barcodes, yielded the TCR beta libraries. In TCRdb, the 5' RACE reads were re-called with MiXCR into one record per CDR3 protein. The table has tens of thousands of distinct CDR3 sequences, approximately 7.4% seen once; the top ten hold around 7.8%. The receptor's source is a female donor with ankylosing spondylitis or in good health (not recorded which). This chain connects TRBV20-1 to TRBJ2-3; D may be TRBD1 (6 bases). The sequencing sample was made of blood, either unsorted or a sorted T cell fraction (not recorded which). Here the CDR3 DNA reads TGCAGTGCTAGAGACCCGACAGGTTGGACGCAGTATTTT. It encodes CSARDPTGWTQYF.